The entry below gives a single T cell receptor beta chain sequence along with its context. Its antigen is not known. Mismatch with germline at one junction end may stem from a read error. Carried by the TCR beta cDNA libraries were unique molecular identifiers. Roughly 450,000 cDNA molecules were recovered from an input of about 0.85 to 11 million T cells. TCRdb independently ran MiXCR on the PCR reads; one entry per CDR3 protein. Of roughly 620,000 distinct CDR3 sequences in the sample, around 44% were seen once. These data are taken from a study of post-analysis software for immune sequencing data. The CDR3 runs 14 residues. From germline, CDR1 is SGHDT and CDR2 YYEEEE. General study results and limits: Higher frequency in patients than in controls was seen for about five TRBV segments, with TRBV5-6, TRBV5-1 and TRBV20-1 among them. For normalized Chao1 diversity, multiple sclerosis patients scored significantly lower than controls did.

Material: blood. The receptor's source is a girl aged 10-17 years with multiple sclerosis. The gene calls are TRBV5-6 and TRBJ1-1; TRBD1 matches 9 bases. The CDR3 here is CASSLDRGALEAFF. In DNA form, the CDR3 reads TGTGCCAGCAGTTTGGACAGGGGCGCCCTTGAAGCTTTCTTT.